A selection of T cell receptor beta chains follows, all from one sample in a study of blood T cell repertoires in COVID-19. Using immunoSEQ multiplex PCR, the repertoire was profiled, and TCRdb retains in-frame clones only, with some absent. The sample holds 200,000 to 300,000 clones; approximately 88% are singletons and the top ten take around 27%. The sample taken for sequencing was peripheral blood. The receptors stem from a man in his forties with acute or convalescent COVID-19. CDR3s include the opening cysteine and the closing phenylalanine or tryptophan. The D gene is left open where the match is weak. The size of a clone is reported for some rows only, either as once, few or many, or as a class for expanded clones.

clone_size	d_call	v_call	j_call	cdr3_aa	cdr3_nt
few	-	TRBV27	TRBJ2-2	CASSPRLESGELFF	TGTGCCAGCAGTCCCAGACTAGAATCCGGGGAGCTGTTTTTT
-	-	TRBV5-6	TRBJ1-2	CASSFLQGGGYGYTF	TGTGCCAGCAGCTTCTTACAGGGCGGGGGCTATGGCTACACCTTC
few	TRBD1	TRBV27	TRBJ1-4	CASSLTGGFEKLFF	TGTGCCAGCAGTTTGACAGGGGGTTTTGAAAAACTGTTTTTT
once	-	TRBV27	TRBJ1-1	CASSLNRVGEAFF	TGTGCCAGCAGTTTGAACAGGGTGGGTGAAGCTTTCTTT
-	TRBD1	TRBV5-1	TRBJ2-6	CASSRTGGASGANVLTF	TGCGCCAGCAGCCGGACAGGGGGCGCGAGTGGGGCCAACGTCCTGACTTTC
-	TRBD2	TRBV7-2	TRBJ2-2	CASSPTSGRAFVTGELFF	TGTGCCAGCAGCCCCACTAGCGGGAGGGCCTTTGTCACCGGGGAGCTGTTTTTT
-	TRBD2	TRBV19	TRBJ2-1	CASAGESSYNEQFF	TGTGCCAGTGCGGGGGAAAGCTCCTACAATGAGCAGTTCTTC
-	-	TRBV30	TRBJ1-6	CAWSTGQDNSPLHF	TGTGCCTGGAGTACTGGACAAGATAATTCACCCCTCCACTTT
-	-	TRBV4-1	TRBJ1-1	CASSQVISSGPLNTEAFF	TGCGCCAGCAGCCAAGTAATATCATCAGGTCCTCTGAACACTGAAGCTTTCTTT
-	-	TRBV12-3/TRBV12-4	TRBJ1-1	CASSWGGTEAFF	TGTGCCAGCAGTTGGGGGGGAACTGAAGCTTTCTTT
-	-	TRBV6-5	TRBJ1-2	CASSYGRGLGYGYTF	TGTGCCAGCAGTTACGGACGGGGGTTGGGGTATGGCTACACCTTC
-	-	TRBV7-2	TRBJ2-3	CASSLQQGADTQYF	TGTGCCAGCAGCTTACAACAGGGAGCAGATACGCAGTATTTT
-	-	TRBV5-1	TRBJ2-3	CASSSGTDTQYF	TGCGCCAGCAGCTCCGGCACAGATACGCAGTATTTT
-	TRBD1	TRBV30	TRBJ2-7	CAWSTGTGTYEQYF	TGTGCCTGGAGTACCGGGACAGGCACCTACGAGCAGTACTTC
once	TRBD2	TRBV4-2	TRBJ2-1	CASSQEKGLAPHEQFF	TGTGCCAGCAGCCAAGAAAAGGGACTAGCGCCCCATGAGCAGTTCTTC
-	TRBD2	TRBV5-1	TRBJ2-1	CASTQRTSGDNEQFF	TGCGCCAGCACCCAGAGGACTAGCGGGGACAATGAGCAGTTCTTC
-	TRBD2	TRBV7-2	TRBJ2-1	CASSSKKGTSGREYNEQFF	TGTGCCAGCAGCTCTAAGAAGGGGACTAGCGGGAGGGAATACAATGAGCAGTTCTTC